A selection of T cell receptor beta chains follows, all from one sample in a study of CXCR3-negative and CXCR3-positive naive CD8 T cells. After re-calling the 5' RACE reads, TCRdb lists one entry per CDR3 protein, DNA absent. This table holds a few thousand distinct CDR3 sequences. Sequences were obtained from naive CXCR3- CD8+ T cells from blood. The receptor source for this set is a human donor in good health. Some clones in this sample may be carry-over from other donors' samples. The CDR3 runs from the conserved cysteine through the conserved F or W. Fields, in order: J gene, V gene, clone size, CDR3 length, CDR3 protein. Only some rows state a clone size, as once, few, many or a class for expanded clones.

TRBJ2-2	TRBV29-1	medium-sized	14	CSVVVQANTGELFF
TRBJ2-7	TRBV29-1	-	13	CSVGDRNSYEQYF
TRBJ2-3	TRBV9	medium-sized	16	CASSVEGAFGTDTQYF
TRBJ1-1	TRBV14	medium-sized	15	CASSQLGAAGTEAFF
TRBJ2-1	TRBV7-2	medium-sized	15	CASSLRWGLNNEQFF
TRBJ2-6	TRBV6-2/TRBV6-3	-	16	CASGIYRISGANVLTF
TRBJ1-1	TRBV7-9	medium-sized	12	CASSPAGGRAFF
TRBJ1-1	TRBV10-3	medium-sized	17	CAIRDFGVAGGDTEAFF
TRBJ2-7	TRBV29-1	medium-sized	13	CSVELAGRAEQYF
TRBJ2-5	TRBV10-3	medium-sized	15	CAISESGYEGQTQYF
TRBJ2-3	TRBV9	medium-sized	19	CASSVEAPSRGTSTDTQYF
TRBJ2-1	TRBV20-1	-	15	CSARSPGQGPITPFF
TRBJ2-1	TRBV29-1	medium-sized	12	CSVGGLAGEQFF
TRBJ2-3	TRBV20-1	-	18	CSATLLAGGRFMADTQYF
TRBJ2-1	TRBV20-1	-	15	CSASPILKPYNEQFF
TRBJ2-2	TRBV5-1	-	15	CASSLGRGDTGELFF